The present T cell receptor (beta chain) was sequenced within a study of shared clonotypes between healthy human individuals (dated by TCRdb to 2020 to 2021). In terms of the full investigation: A couple of women and a few men aged 18 to 49 years were included in the cohort. The study deeply sequenced blood TCR repertoires of five healthy adults to estimate repertoire size and the extent of clonotype sharing between individuals. Different laboratories and diverse techniques were used to prepare libraries and sequence TCR repertoires, to increase sequencing depth and limit assay-specific biases. Per donor, leukapheresis produced somewhere between about 0.9 and 9.5 billion PBMCs. Paper-wide results and their limitations: Only blood was sampled, and tissue TCR repertoires likely differ from those in blood. Pairwise subsampling led to the expectation that sequencing depth would affect the degree of clonotype sharing among donors. Because the study included only a small number of donors, the genetic and exposure-history diversity represented was limited.

The CDR3 measures 14 amino acids from cysteine to phenylalanine. The read is trimmed to its CDR3 DNA, 42 bases read in frame from base 1. According to the germline V gene (reference sequence), CDR1 reads SGHNT and CDR2 reads YYREEE. Using the deep immunoSEQ assay, multiplex PCR amplified TCR CDR3 regions from genomic DNA. Extracted genomic DNA from each cell subset was spread evenly across all wells of several immunoSEQ 96-well plates, with each plate serving as a replicate. For unsorted PBMC, each replicate PCR was loaded with approximately 320 ng genomic DNA, equivalent to 25,000 to 35,000 T cell genomes. Ten immunoSEQ deep assay plates were used to sequence unsorted PBMC genomic DNA. The purified libraries were quantified using a Qubit 3.0 fluorometer, sized with a Bioanalyzer 2100, and then quantified again using the KAPA Library Quantification kit. Every immunoSEQ 96-well plate was sequenced on a dedicated single-read 150-cycle Illumina NextSeq 550 flow cell. Under the source paper's analysis protocol: The immunoSEQ output contained only junctional sequences without quality scores, so filtering could not match that applied to full-length reads. To assign V/J genes and CDR3, sequences were annotated using PyIR, a Python wrapper for IgBLAST v1.9, with IMGT germline references. Any read was removed if the V/J assignment was weak (E-value above 1e-6), the CDR3 was missing, or the read contained stop codons, out-of-frame junctions, or ambiguous translated residues. V3J clonotypes were defined as sequences sharing the same inferred V gene, J gene, and CDR3 amino acid sequence. The percentage overlap between two repertoires was calculated by dividing the number of shared unique clonotypes by the size of the smaller repertoire. Repertoire richness was assessed with RTK rarefaction, the Chao1 estimator, and Recon v2.1 estimates of unobserved clonotypes. TCRdb provides this immuneACCESS table in a form limited to in-frame rearrangements. Some clones are lacking; in checked studies, under half of them reflect an unresolved V gene, and why the rest are absent is not known. D and trimming were read from the DNA, whereas the V and J calls and clone size are those reported in that table. The sample data list over 400,000 clones, and roughly 80% of these were observed just once. About 13% of the sample belongs to the ten largest clones.

Of note for this clone: Which antigen it targets is not known. A read error is likely here: a far larger clone is one base away. The identical CDR3 is also encoded by other nucleotide sequences in the sample.

Donors were healthy HIV-negative adults with no recently reported acute infections or vaccinations. Every donor was a Caucasian adult living in Nashville, Tennessee, USA. For unsorted samples, 96 million or so PBMCs were counted, and genomic DNA was extracted using the QIAamp DNA Blood Mini kit. Blood was obtained by leukapheresis, after which PBMCs were separated by Ficoll-Histopaque density gradient centrifugation and cryopreserved in liquid nitrogen vapor phase. The origin of this receptor is a woman between 35 and 50 years old in good health. Some clones in this sample may be carry-over from other donors' samples. Input material: PBMCs. The chain employs TRBV5-4 and TRBJ2-7; the central 7 bases match TRBD1. The nucleotide sequence is given as TGTGCCAGCAGCCCAGACAGGGCGGTCGGCGAGCAGTACTTT. Its product reads: CASSPDRAVGEQYF.